A selection of T cell receptor beta chains follows, all from one sample in a study of blood T cell repertoires in COVID-19. Generated by immunoSEQ multiplex PCR, the TCRdb table keeps only in-frame clones and is missing some. This sample yields about 330,000 clones, of which more than 80% are seen a single time; 5% to 7% belongs to the top ten. Sequencing was carried out using peripheral blood. These receptors all stem from a man aged 18 to 29 who had recovered from COVID-19. Each CDR3 is given with its conserved first and last residue. A D gene is named only where the DNA matches it firmly. A row's size may be missing; if present it is once, few, many or a size class.

size	V	D	J	DNA	CDR3
-	TRBV29-1	TRBD2	TRBJ2-2	TGCAGCGTGCTAGCGGGAGGGGGTGCCGGGGAGCTGTTTTTT	CSVLAGGGAGELFF
-	TRBV20-1	TRBD1	TRBJ1-1	TGCAGTGCTAGTCAGACAGGGTTTCGGACTGAAGCTTTCTTT	CSASQTGFRTEAFF
-	TRBV15	-	TRBJ2-7	TGTGCCACCAGCAGTTACAGCTACGAGCAGTACTTC	CATSSYSYEQYF
-	TRBV6-5	TRBD1	TRBJ2-3	TGTGCCAGCAGTTACTCACAGGGGGCAGGAGATACGCAGTATTTT	CASSYSQGAGDTQYF
-	TRBV30	-	TRBJ1-1	TGTGCCTGGAGTATAACAGGTTACACTGAAGCTTTCTTT	CAWSITGYTEAFF
-	TRBV6-2/TRBV6-3	-	TRBJ2-1	TGTGCCAGCAGTTACCCCCGGGAGAGCTCCTACAATGAGCAGTTCTTC	CASSYPRESSYNEQFF
few	TRBV2	-	TRBJ2-7	TGTGCCAGCAGCGGCCCGGGGGGCCTCGAGCAGTACTTC	CASSGPGGLEQYF
-	TRBV10-3	TRBD1	TRBJ1-1	TGTGCCATCAGCGGACAGGGGGCCGGGACTGAAGCTTTCTTT	CAISGQGAGTEAFF
-	TRBV29-1	TRBD2	TRBJ2-5	TGCAGCGTTGGCTCTCTAGCGGGAGGGTCACTAGAGACCCAGTACTTC	CSVGSLAGGSLETQYF
-	TRBV27	TRBD1	TRBJ2-4	TGTGCCAGCAGTCTAGGGACAGCAAAAAACATTCAGTACTTC	CASSLGTAKNIQYF
-	TRBV19	-	TRBJ2-5	TGTGCCAGTAGGCCGAGGAGCTACCAAGAGACCCAGTACTTC	CASRPRSYQETQYF
-	TRBV7-9	-	TRBJ2-2	TGTGCCAGCAGCTTACTGGGGCTCTCGGGCACCGGGGAGCTGTTTTTT	CASSLLGLSGTGELFF
-	TRBV20-1	TRBD1	TRBJ1-1	TGCAGTGCTAGTCGACAGGGGGCCGCTGAAGCTTTCTTT	CSASRQGAAEAFF
-	TRBV6-6	-	TRBJ1-1	TGTGCCAGCAGTTTCTTACAGACGAACACTGAAGCTTTCTTT	CASSFLQTNTEAFF
once	TRBV7-3	-	TRBJ2-4	TGTGCCAGCAGCTTACAGGGGGGAGACATTCAGTACTTC	CASSLQGGDIQYF
-	TRBV4-3	TRBD2	TRBJ2-5	TGCGCCAGCAGCCTGGGACTAGCCCTAACACAAGAGACCCAGTACTTC	CASSLGLALTQETQYF
once	TRBV15	TRBD1	TRBJ1-3	TGTGCCACCAGCAGTAGACAGGGGACTGGAAACACCATATATTTT	CATSSRQGTGNTIYF
few	TRBV20-1	-	TRBJ1-2	TGCAGTGCTAGTCGGCCAGGGGCGCAAGGCTACACCTTC	CSASRPGAQGYTF
-	TRBV15	TRBD1	TRBJ2-4	TGTGCCACCAGCCCGACAGGGCTGGTGGCCAAAAACATTCAGTACTTC	CATSPTGLVAKNIQYF
-	TRBV5-4	TRBD1	TRBJ1-4	TGTGCCAGCAGCTTGCCGGGACAGCCTAATGAAAAACTGTTTTTT	CASSLPGQPNEKLFF
-	TRBV9	TRBD2	TRBJ2-2	TGTGCCAGCAGCGCCCCGAGCGGGAGGCCTAACACCGGGGAGCTGTTTTTT	CASSAPSGRPNTGELFF
-	TRBV19	-	TRBJ1-6	TGTGCCAGTAGCCCCGGGACAAGCTATAATTCACCCCTCCACTTT	CASSPGTSYNSPLHF
few	TRBV23-1	TRBD1	TRBJ2-7	TGCGCCAGCAGTCTGGAGACCGGGACAGGGATGGGCGAGCAGTACTTC	CASSLETGTGMGEQYF
-	TRBV13	-	TRBJ2-7	TGTGCCAGCAGCCTGAGGACTCCTAGCTCCTACGAGCAGTACTTC	CASSLRTPSSYEQYF
once	TRBV10-3	-	TRBJ1-5	TGTGCCATCAGTGAGGAGGTAGGCAATCAGCCCCAGCATTTT	CAISEEVGNQPQHF